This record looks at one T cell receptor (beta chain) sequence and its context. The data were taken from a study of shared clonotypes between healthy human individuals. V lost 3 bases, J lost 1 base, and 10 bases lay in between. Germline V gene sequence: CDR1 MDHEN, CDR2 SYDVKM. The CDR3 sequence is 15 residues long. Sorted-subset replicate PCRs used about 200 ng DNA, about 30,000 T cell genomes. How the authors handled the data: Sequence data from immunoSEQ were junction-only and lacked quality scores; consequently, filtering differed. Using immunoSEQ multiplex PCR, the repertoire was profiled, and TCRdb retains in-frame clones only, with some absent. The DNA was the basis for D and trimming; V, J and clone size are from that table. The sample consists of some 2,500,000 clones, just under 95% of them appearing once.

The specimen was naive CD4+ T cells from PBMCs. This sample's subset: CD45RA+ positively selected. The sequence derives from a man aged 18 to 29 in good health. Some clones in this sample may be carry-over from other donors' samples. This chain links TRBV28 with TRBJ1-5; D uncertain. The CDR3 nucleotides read TGTGCCAGCAGTTTGCCCCGAATAAGCAATCAGCCCCAGCATTTT. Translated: CASSLPRISNQPQHF.